These T cell receptor beta chains were read from a single sample in a study of T-cell memory formation after mild COVID-19. Each CDR3 protein gets one entry after TCRdb re-called the 5' RACE reads with MiXCR. The table includes about 610,000 distinct CDR3 sequences, around 16% detected once. The source material was PBMCs or a T cell subset sorted from them (not recorded which). The receptor source for this set is an adult woman who had mild COVID-19 (a few samples of this study predate the infection). Cell type and time point are not known. The conserved cysteine and the conserved F or W are not part of the CDR3 here.

V	CDR3
TRBV7-9	ASSPEQGIGKNIQY
TRBV20-1	SARRGRGGYGYT
TRBV20-1	SAILVGAGNEQF
TRBV11-3	ASSLDRLAEETQY
TRBV18	ASSPRGSNEQF
TRBV4-1	ASSQEGALKHDEKLF
TRBV6-6	ASSFTSGPYTHTQY
TRBV9	ASSVPGERGGARGTQY
TRBV20-1	SASKGGNEQF
TRBV12-3/TRBV12-4	ASSAGGPYGYT
TRBV12-3/TRBV12-4	ASSPPWDFNEQF
TRBV2	ASRYRGLRSYEQY
TRBV5-6	ASSLGGRANTEAF
TRBV7-8	ASSLEAGGNNEQF
TRBV9	ASSLGGSTSYEQY
TRBV7-8	ASSPSHFPYEQY
TRBV29-1	SVEGGPYGYT
TRBV12-3/TRBV12-4	ASSQTVGVSAGVADTQY
TRBV5-5	ASSWGGGFYNSPLH
TRBV5-1	ASSLLGQPNEQF
TRBV30	AWRGSGTLRNTEAF
TRBV12-3/TRBV12-4	ASSLGQGSVEQF
TRBV5-1	ASSPGDSYGYT
TRBV6-2/TRBV6-3	ASSYSRGPFRFYNEQF
TRBV4-2	ASSQVGINNEQF
TRBV2	ASTLQGATNEKLF
TRBV10-3	AISEQGRETQY
TRBV7-9	ASSTTRTRDRGDTEAF
TRBV18	ASSPSTGTPYEQY
TRBV7-8	ASSLVGGPGTGELF
TRBV30	AWSVGDRYGYT
TRBV12-3/TRBV12-4	ASSPGTGWNYEQY
TRBV19	ASQYLDGNTIY
TRBV6-5	ASSYRPGGRNIQY
TRBV12-3/TRBV12-4	ASSFTRPNQETQY
TRBV6-5	ASSSLLVSVSGYT
TRBV6-2/TRBV6-3	ASSYADSTSGNTIY
TRBV19	ASTGQGAYEQY
TRBV6-2/TRBV6-3	ASRKGGYSSTDTQY
TRBV20-1	SARDQGAGYNEQF
TRBV7-2	ASSIAGYTGELF
TRBV5-1	ASSWGQASTDTQY
TRBV30	AWSLAGGYNEQF
TRBV5-1	ASSFTGTDYGYT
TRBV4-1	ASSQDDVGSFYGYT
TRBV5-1	ASSLGPSSNNEQF
TRBV7-2	ASSLAGEQY
TRBV28	ASSSGSATNEKLF
TRBV18	ASSPPRLAGGSEQY
TRBV4-3	ASSHVTSPYEQY